One sample yielded the 29 T cell receptor beta chains listed below, sequenced in a study of beta chain features in type 1 diabetes. No antigens are known for them. Isolated RNA was reverse transcribed in full, so expressed TCRB transcripts were sequenced. Here immunoSEQ multiplex PCR was the method, and the copy in TCRdb shows in-frame clones only, minus some. Among hundreds of thousands of clones listed, 10% to 15% were seen once. Findings of the study overall: Type 1 diabetes patients showed a moderate but significant shortening of TCRB CDR3s in all four CD4+ subsets.

The sequencing sample was made of naive CD4+ T cells from blood. These receptors came from a man between 18 and 35 years old with type 1 diabetes.

This clone was observed a few times. The chain uses TRBV30 and TRBJ1-4; D not resolved. V was cut by 4 bases and J by 7 bases, with 16 bases left in between. From germline, CDR1 is GTSNPN and CDR2 SVGIG (reference sequence). This CDR3 contains 14 residues. CDR3 sequence: CAWNSVYLREKLFF. Written as DNA, the CDR3 is TGTGCCTGGAATTCGGTGTACCTGCGTGAAAAACTGTTTTTT.

In this sample, this clone turned up a few times. V and J are TRBV28 and TRBJ1-5; D is ambiguous. V shed 2 bases and J shed 6 bases, with 5 bases lying between them. The germline V gene encodes CDR1 MDHEN and CDR2 SYDVKM. This CDR3 comprises 12 residues. The CDR3 nucleotides are TGTGCCAGCAGTTTAGAAGTTCAGCCCCAGCATTTT. Protein product: CASSLEVQPQHF.

This clone came up a few times. The chain has TRBV7-9 and TRBJ1-4, with D unresolved. The CDR3 extends over 13 amino acids. CDR1 is SEHNR, CDR2 FQNEAQ, per germline (reference sequence). V lost 5 bases and J 5 bases, leaving 9 bases between the germline ends. This CDR3 reads CASSLAENEKLFF. CDR3 nucleotide sequence: TGTGCCAGCAGCCTCGCAGAGAATGAAAAACTGTTTTTT.

This clone was seen just once. V and J are TRBV11-3 and TRBJ1-6; a weak D match, TRBD1 (5 bases). V was shortened by 5 bases and J by 7 bases, with 15 bases between the two germline ends. The length of the CDR3 is 15 residues. Germline loops: CDR1 SGHNT, CDR2 YENEEA. The CDR3 DNA sequence: TGTGCCAGCAGCCCGGGGGAGTGGGGGAATTCACCCCTCCACTTT. This gives the protein CASSPGEWGNSPLHF.

This chain uses TRBV9 with TRBJ1-2; 12 bases fit TRBD1. Germline assignment: CDR1 SGDLS and CDR2 YYNGEE. The CDR3 runs 14 residues. The ends lost 3 bases at V and 9 bases at J; junction bases unmatched: 6. CDR3: CASSAEGTGGRYTF. In DNA form, the CDR3 reads TGTGCCAGCAGCGCAGAAGGGACAGGGGGCCGCTACACCTTC. The full variable domain, rest sourced from reference TRBV9 and TRBJ1-2, is DSGVTQTPKHLITATGQRVTLRCSPRSGDLSVYWYQQSLDQGLQFLIQYYNGEERAKGNILERFSAQQFPDLHSELNLSSLELGDSALYFCASSAEGTGGRYTFGSGTRLTVV.

The V gene is TRBV28, the J gene TRBJ1-4; 9 nucleotides match TRBD1. The length of the CDR3 is 15 residues. Germline CDR1 and CDR2: MDHEN and SYDVKM. Trimming removed 5 bases from V and 7 bases from J; junction bases left unmatched: 8. CDR3 coding DNA: TGTGCCAGCAGTGCGGCACAGGGGGCGGGTGAAAAACTGTTTTTT. It encodes CASSAAQGAGEKLFF.

The chain recombines TRBV30 with TRBJ2-1, with 8 bases lining up with TRBD1. Per the germline V gene, CDR1 is GTSNPN and CDR2 is SVGIG (reference sequence). The junction had 11 bases not matched to a gene; V was cut back by 2 bases and J by 8 bases. The CDR3 spans 15 residues. CDR3 sequence: CAWSIGTGGIDEQFF. The CDR3 nucleotides read TGTGCCTGGAGTATCGGGACAGGTGGTATCGATGAGCAGTTCTTC.

The chain combines TRBV4-1 with TRBJ2-2; D not certain. V was trimmed by 2 bases and J by 0 bases, leaving 4 bases between them. The CDR3 covers 14 residues. Germline CDR1 and CDR2: MGHRA and YSYEKL. CDR3 bases: TGCGCCAGCAGCCAATCCCCGAACACCGGGGAGCTGTTTTTT. As protein: CASSQSPNTGELFF.

This clone has a handful of counts. The J gene is TRBJ1-2, the V gene TRBV5-1; 10 nucleotides align to TRBD1. Germline V gene sequence: CDR1 SGHRS, CDR2 YFSETQ. This CDR3 comprises 14 residues. The J segment lost 4 bases and the V segment lost 5 bases, leaving 5 bases of the junction unmatched. The CDR3 loop reads CASSSGTGAYGYTF. CDR3 nucleotides: TGCGCCAGCAGTTCCGGGACAGGGGCCTATGGCTACACCTTC.

The rearrangement links TRBV7-6 to TRBJ1-2, with D perhaps TRBD1 (5 bases). From germline, CDR1 is SGHVS and CDR2 FNYEAQ. There are 17 residues in the CDR3. V was shortened by 5 bases and J by 4 bases, with 23 bases between the two germline ends. CDR3: CASSITPLDGGIYGYTF. DNA of the CDR3: TGTGCCAGCAGCATAACCCCCCTTGACGGGGGAATCTATGGCTACACCTTC.

This clone has more than one count but fewer than ten. The chain carries TRBV7-9 and TRBJ2-7; D unresolved. CDR1 and CDR2 (germline): SEHNR, FQNEAQ (reference sequence). There are 16 residues in the CDR3. Trimming pared 5 bases from V and 2 bases from J, leaving 19 bases between. The CDR3 is CASSPTTGPFTYEQYF. The CDR3 region has the DNA TGTGCCAGCAGCCCAACTACCGGGCCCTTTACCTACGAGCAGTACTTC.

A few counts support this clone. The chain links TRBV6-5 to TRBJ1-1; D unresolved. This CDR3 is built from 15 residues. Trimming took 0 bases from V and 1 from J, leaving 9 bases between them. Germline V lookup: CDR1 MNHEY, CDR2 SVGAGI. CDR3 in DNA: TGTGCCAGCAGTTACTCGAGTGTGACGAACACTGAAGCTTTCTTT. Translating gives CASSYSSVTNTEAFF.

This clone has more than one count but fewer than ten. This chain links TRBV5-4 with TRBJ2-7; D may be TRBD1 (6 bases). The germline gives CDR1 SGHNT, CDR2 YYREEE (reference sequence). V was trimmed by 2 bases and J by 0 bases, leaving 9 bases between them. The CDR3 is made up of 14 amino acids. CDR3 DNA sequence: TGTGCCAGCAGCTTTGGGGGCCGCTCCTACGAGCAGTACTTC. Its translation is CASSFGGRSYEQYF.

The V call is TRBV7-9, the J call TRBJ1-6; D not resolved. The V gene's germline CDR1 is SEHNR and CDR2 FQNEAQ (reference sequence). This CDR3 has 14 amino acids. The V and J ends lost 6 bases and 7 bases respectively, with 13 bases between them. CDR3 loop: CASRMDWQNSPLHF. Here the CDR3 DNA reads TGTGCCAGCAGAATGGACTGGCAAAATTCACCCCTCCACTTT. Full variable domain (outside the CDR3, taken from reference TRBV7-9 and TRBJ1-6): DTGVSQNPRHKITKRGQNVTFRCDPISEHNRLYWYRQTLGQGPEFLTYFQNEAQLEKSRLLSDRFSAERPKGSFSTLEIQRTEQGDSAMYLCASRMDWQNSPLHFGNGTRLTVT.

The CDR3 DNA reads as TGCGCCAGCAGCTTGGGAGTAGGAGCCAAAAACATTCAGTACTTC. Translating gives CASSLGVGAKNIQYF. This sequence joins TRBV5-1 and TRBJ2-4; D unresolved. The germline gives CDR1 SGHRS, CDR2 YFSETQ. The CDR3 contains 15 residues. Trimming pared 0 bases from V and 0 bases from J, leaving 7 bases between.

The V gene is TRBV28, the J gene TRBJ1-2; no definite D call. The CDR3 consists of 13 residues. V lost 1 base to trimming and J lost 4 bases, with 7 bases between them. Germline-derived CDR1 and CDR2 are MDHEN and SYDVKM. CDR3 nucleotide sequence: TGTGCCAGCAGTTTATCCGGACTCTATGGCTACACCTTC. It specifies CASSLSGLYGYTF.

The rearrangement joins TRBV6-1 to TRBJ1-6; D not resolved. This CDR3 is built from 15 residues. Trimming removed 3 bases at V and 6 bases at J, with 12 bases between. Germline V gene data show CDR1 as MNHNS and CDR2 as SASEGT. The CDR3 loop reads CASSDHLGGNSPLHF. The DNA for the CDR3 is TGTGCCAGCAGTGATCACCTCGGTGGTAATTCACCCCTCCACTTT.

In this sample, this clone turned up a few times. The rearrangement links TRBV5-4 to TRBJ1-2; D might be TRBD1 (5 bases). V was cut by 4 bases and J by 0 bases, with 10 bases left in between. Germline values: CDR1 SGHNT, CDR2 YYREEE (reference sequence). The CDR3 consists of 14 residues. The CDR3: CASSIQTANYGYTF. CDR3 coding DNA: TGTGCCAGCAGCATACAGACAGCTAACTATGGCTACACCTTC.

This clone was counted a few times. The rearrangement joins TRBV6-6 to TRBJ1-3; D uncertain. Germline CDR1 and CDR2: MNHNY and SVGAGI (reference sequence). The V end lost 7 bases, the J end lost 8 bases, and 12 bases lay between the germline ends. The CDR3 spans 12 residues. The CDR3 DNA sequence: TGTGCCAGCACCTTACTGGGTGACACCATATATTTT. As protein: CASTLLGDTIYF.

The gene calls are TRBV4-1 and TRBJ2-3; D perhaps matches TRBD2 (6 bases). The CDR3 spans 13 residues. Trimming removed 4 bases from V and 5 bases from J, with 10 bases in between. CDR1 MGHRA and CDR2 YSYEKL come from the germline V gene. The CDR3 here is CASSLRRGDTQYF. CDR3 bases: TGCGCCAGCAGCCTAAGGAGGGGAGATACGCAGTATTTT.

This clone showed up just a few times. The rearrangement links TRBV6-6 to TRBJ1-3; D is uncertain. The CDR3 has 13 residues. V dropped 6 bases and J dropped 0 bases, with 6 bases sitting between them. Germline values: CDR1 MNHNY, CDR2 SVGAGI (reference sequence). The CDR3 region is CASRDGSGNTIYF. The CDR3 DNA reads TGTGCCAGCAGGGACGGCTCTGGAAACACCATATATTTT.

This chain links TRBV20-1 with TRBJ2-5; D might be TRBD2 (5 bases). The CDR3 covers 11 residues. In germline, CDR1 is DFQATT, CDR2 SNEGSKA (reference sequence). Here the CDR3 DNA reads TGCGCCGCGGGCCCAAGGGAGACCCAGTACTTC. This sequence encodes CAAGPRETQYF.

This clone was observed a handful of times. The gene calls are TRBV28 and TRBJ2-3; 9 positions match TRBD2. CDR1 is MDHEN, CDR2 SYDVKM, per germline. CDR3 length: 14 amino acids. Trimming removed 7 bases from V and 3 bases from J; junction bases left unmatched: 5. CDR3 DNA: TGTGCCAGCACGGCGGGGGGGCGAACAGATACGCAGTATTTT. Translation: CASTAGGRTDTQYF.

The chain employs TRBV7-9 and TRBJ1-2; possibly TRBD1 for D (5 bases). The CDR3 contains 14 residues. CDR1 and CDR2 (germline): SEHNR, FQNEAQ (reference sequence). V gave up 1 base and J gave up 3 bases, with 9 bases separating them. CDR3 nucleotide sequence: TGTGCCAGCAGCTTAGTAGCGGGGGACTATGGCTACACCTTC. This codes for CASSLVAGDYGYTF.

The V call is TRBV7-9, the J call TRBJ2-5; D gene uncertain. Germline-derived CDR1 and CDR2 are SEHNR and FQNEAQ (reference sequence). The CDR3 contains 13 residues. Trimming took off 5 bases at V and 1 base at J, with 8 bases between the two ends. CDR3 DNA sequence: TGTGCCAGCAGCGTCCAGAGCCAAGAGACCCAGTACTTC. Translating gives CASSVQSQETQYF.

This chain uses TRBV5-4 with TRBJ2-5; 13 nucleotides line up with TRBD2. Germline CDR1 SGHNT, CDR2 YYREEE (reference sequence). The V gene end was trimmed by 4 bases and the J gene end by 5 bases; junction bases not matched to a gene: 8. The CDR3 covers 16 residues. CDR3 bases: TGTGCCAGCAGCCCTACTAGCGGGGGGGCCTACGAGACCCAGTACTTC. Residues: CASSPTSGGAYETQYF.

This clone was seen only a few times. V and J are TRBV7-2 and TRBJ1-2; maybe TRBD1 (5 bases). Trimming took 5 bases from V and 8 from J, leaving 12 bases between them. Germline V gene lookup returns CDR1 SGHTA and CDR2 FQGNSA. The CDR3 is made up of 12 amino acids. The CDR3 DNA follows: TGTGCCAGCAGCCCCGAGGGACGAGGCTACACCTTC. Translated: CASSPEGRGYTF.

This chain connects TRBV14 to TRBJ2-2; D gene uncertain. Germline V gene lookup returns CDR1 SGHDN and CDR2 FVKESK. This CDR3 is built from 14 residues. Trimming left V 4 bases short and J 5 bases short, with 11 bases between. CDR3 in amino acids: CASSPLAGTGELFF. The CDR3 DNA reads TGTGCCAGCAGCCCCCTGGCCGGTACCGGGGAGCTGTTTTTT.

This clone was recorded a few times. This sequence joins TRBV7-2 and TRBJ2-1, with TRBD1 matching over 9 bases. The germline V gene has CDR1 SGHTA and CDR2 FQGNSA. The CDR3 is 15 amino acids. With V trimmed by 6 bases and J by 7 bases, 10 bases remained unmatched. This chain's CDR3 is CASSTGDRVLNEQFF. The DNA of the CDR3 is TGTGCCAGCAGTACCGGGGACAGGGTATTGAATGAGCAGTTCTTC.